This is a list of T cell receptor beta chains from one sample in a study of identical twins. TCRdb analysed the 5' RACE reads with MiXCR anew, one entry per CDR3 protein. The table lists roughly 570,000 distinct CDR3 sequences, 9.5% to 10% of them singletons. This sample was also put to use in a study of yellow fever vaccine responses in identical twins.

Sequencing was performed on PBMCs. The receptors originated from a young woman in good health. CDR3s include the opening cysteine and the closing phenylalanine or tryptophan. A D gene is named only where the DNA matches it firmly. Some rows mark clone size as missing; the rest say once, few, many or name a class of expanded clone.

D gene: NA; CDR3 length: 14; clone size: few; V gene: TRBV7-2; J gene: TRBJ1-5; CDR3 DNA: TGTGCCAGCAGCTTAACGCAGGGAAATCAGCCCCAGCATTTT; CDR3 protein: CASSLTQGNQPQHF
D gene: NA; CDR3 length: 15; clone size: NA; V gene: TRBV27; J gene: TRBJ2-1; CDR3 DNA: TGTGCCAGCAGTCCGACTAGTAGTTTTTTCGATGAGCAGTTCTTC; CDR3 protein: CASSPTSSFFDEQFF
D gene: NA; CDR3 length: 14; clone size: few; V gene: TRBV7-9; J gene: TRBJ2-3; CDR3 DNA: TGTGCCAGCAGCCCGGTATTAGCTGCAGATACGCAGTATTTT; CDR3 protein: CASSPVLAADTQYF
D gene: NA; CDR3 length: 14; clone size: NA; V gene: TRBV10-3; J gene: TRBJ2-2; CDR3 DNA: TGTGCCATCAGTGGAACTATCGTGACCGGGGGGCTGTTTTTT; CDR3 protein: CAISGTIVTGGLFF
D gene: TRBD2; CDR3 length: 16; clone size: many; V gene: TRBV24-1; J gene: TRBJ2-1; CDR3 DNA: TGTGCCACCAGTGACGCGACTAGCGGGAGTTACAATGAGCAGTTCTTC; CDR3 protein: CATSDATSGSYNEQFF
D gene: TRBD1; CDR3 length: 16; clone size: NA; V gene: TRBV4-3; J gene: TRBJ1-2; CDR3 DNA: TGCGCCAGCAGCCATCGAGACAGGGAGGATAACTATGGCTACACCTTC; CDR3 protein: CASSHRDREDNYGYTF
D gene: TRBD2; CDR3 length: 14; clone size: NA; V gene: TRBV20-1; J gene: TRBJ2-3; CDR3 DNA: TGCAGTGCTAGGACTAGCTTTAGCACAGATACGCAGTATTTT; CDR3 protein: CSARTSFSTDTQYF
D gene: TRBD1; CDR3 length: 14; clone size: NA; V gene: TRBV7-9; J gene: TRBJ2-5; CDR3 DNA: TGTGCCAGCAGCTCGGGACAGGCGGGAGAGACCCAGTACTTC; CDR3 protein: CASSSGQAGETQYF
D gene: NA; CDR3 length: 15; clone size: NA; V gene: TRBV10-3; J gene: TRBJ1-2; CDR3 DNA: TGTGCCATCAGTGAGGCGGACAAAAGAAACTATGGCTACACCTTC; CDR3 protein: CAISEADKRNYGYTF
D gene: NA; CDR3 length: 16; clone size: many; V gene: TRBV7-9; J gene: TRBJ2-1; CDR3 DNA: TGTGCCAGCAGCTTAGGGACCGGGACTGGGTACAATGAGCAGTTCTTC; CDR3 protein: CASSLGTGTGYNEQFF
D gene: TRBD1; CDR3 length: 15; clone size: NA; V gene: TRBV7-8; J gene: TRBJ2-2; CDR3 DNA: TGTGCCAGCAGCTCTAGACAGGGGTCAGCCGGGGAGCTGTTTTTT; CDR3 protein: CASSSRQGSAGELFF
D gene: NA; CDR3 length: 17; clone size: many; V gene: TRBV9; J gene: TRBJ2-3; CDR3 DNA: TGTGCCAGCAGCGTAGCCTTGGGGGGAGGAGGGCCAGATACGCAGTATTTT; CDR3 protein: CASSVALGGGGPDTQYF
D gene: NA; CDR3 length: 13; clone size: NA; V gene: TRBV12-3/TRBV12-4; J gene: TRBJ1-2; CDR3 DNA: TGTGCCAGCAGTCAGGGGCCTCACTATGGCTACACCTTC; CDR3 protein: CASSQGPHYGYTF
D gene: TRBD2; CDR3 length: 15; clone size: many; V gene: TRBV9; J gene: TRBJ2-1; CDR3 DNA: TGTGCCAGCGGAGACCCGACTAGCGGCCACAATGAGCAGTTCTTC; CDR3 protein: CASGDPTSGHNEQFF
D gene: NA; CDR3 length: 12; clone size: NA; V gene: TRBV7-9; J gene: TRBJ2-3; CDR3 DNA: TGTGCCAGCAGCTCTGGGGTAAATACGCAGTATTTT; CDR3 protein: CASSSGVNTQYF
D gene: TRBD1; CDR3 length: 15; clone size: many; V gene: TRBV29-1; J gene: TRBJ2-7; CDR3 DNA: TGCAGCGTTGTCGGGACCGGGACAGGCCTCTACGAGCAGTACTTC; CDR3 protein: CSVVGTGTGLYEQYF
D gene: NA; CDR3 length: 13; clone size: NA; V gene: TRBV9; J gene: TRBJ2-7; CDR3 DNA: TGTGCCAGCAGCGTAGAGGGGGAAGACGAGCAGTACTTC; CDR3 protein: CASSVEGEDEQYF